Presented here are 11 T cell receptor beta chains from one specimen sequenced in a study of T cells in localized non-small cell lung cancer. Here immunoSEQ multiplex PCR was the method, and the copy in TCRdb shows in-frame clones only, minus some. The table lists around 19,000 clones, more than 75% of them singletons, with more than 9% in the top ten. The sequences come from PBMCs, collected before any cancer treatment. Receptor source: a man between 40 and 69 years old with stage II squamous cell lung carcinoma.

V usage is TRBV29-1 and J usage is TRBJ2-1, with D possibly being TRBD1 or TRBD2 (5 bases each). This CDR3 is built from 14 residues. Trimming shortened V by 8 bases and J by 2 bases, and 16 bases separated the two germline ends. CDR1 SQVTM and CDR2 ANQGSEA come from the germline V gene. CDR3 in DNA: TGCAGCCATGGAGGTTGGGGACCCTACAATGAGCAGTTCTTC. This translates into CSHGGWGPYNEQFF.

This chain links TRBV5-5 with TRBJ2-1; 8 bases fit TRBD2. Germline trimming cut 2 bases from V and 1 base from J; bases unmatched to any gene: 2. Germline V gives CDR1 SGHKS, CDR2 YYEKEE (reference sequence). The CDR3 has 15 amino acids. The CDR3 coding sequence is TGTGCCAGCAGCTTAAGACTAGCGTCCTACAATGAGCAGTTCTTC. It specifies CASSLRLASYNEQFF.

This chain connects TRBV11-2 to TRBJ2-1; 9 bases agree with TRBD2. The CDR3 is 15 amino acids. V gave up 8 bases and J gave up 9 bases; unmatched junction bases: 14. Germline V gene sequence: CDR1 SGHAT, CDR2 FQNNGV. The CDR3, as DNA: TGTGCCAGCCGAGCTTATAGCGGACTAGCGAGTGAGCAGTTCTTC. Protein product: CASRAYSGLASEQFF.

This clone was counted once. This sequence joins TRBV6-6 and TRBJ1-1; D is unclear. The germline V gene encodes CDR1 MNHNY and CDR2 SVGAGI (reference sequence). The CDR3 runs 12 residues. V gave up 2 bases and J gave up 3 bases, with 4 bases separating them. CDR3 in DNA: TGTGCCAGCAGTTACCCGGACACTGAAGCTTTCTTT. Amino acid sequence: CASSYPDTEAFF.

This clone showed up just a few times. CDR3 DNA: TGTCCAAGCAGTGGGGAGGGGCCCAGAGCCAAAAACATTCAGTACTTC. Encoded protein: CPSSGEGPRAKNIQYF. The chain is built from TRBV21-1 and TRBJ2-4; TRBD2 reflects the table's D call only, with no check against the DNA. TRBV21-1 is termed a pseudogene. This CDR3 region has 16 residues.

This chain connects TRBV2 to TRBJ2-7; D is undetermined. The CDR3 has 15 amino acids. Between the trimmed V and J ends, which lost 0 bases and 4 bases, there was a span of 13 bases. The germline gives CDR1 SNHLY, CDR2 FYNNEI. The CDR3 DNA is TGTGCCAGCAGTGAAGCGCTTCGGCCTGATTACGAGCAGTACTTC. Protein: CASSEALRPDYEQYF.

V usage is TRBV29-1 and J usage is TRBJ1-2; no reliable D call. CDR1 is SQVTM, CDR2 ANQGSEA, per germline. Trimming pared 2 bases from V and 8 bases from J, leaving 12 bases between. The CDR3 runs 12 residues. CDR3 bases: TGCAGCGTTGAAAAGGCGTCAGCCGGCTACACCTTC. Protein sequence: CSVEKASAGYTF.

CDR3 sequence: CASSLGSGANVLTF. DNA of the CDR3: TGTGCCAGCAGCCTGGGTTCTGGGGCCAACGTCCTGACTTTC. The chain carries TRBV14 and TRBJ2-6; D is unresolved. From germline, CDR1 is SGHDN and CDR2 FVKESK. This CDR3 has 14 amino acids. Trimming stripped 4 bases from V and 1 base from J, with 5 bases between.

This chain links TRBV11-2 with TRBJ2-3, with TRBD2 as a possible D gene (7 bases). CDR1 and CDR2 (germline): SGHAT, FQNNGV. V was shortened by 5 bases and J by 6 bases, with 12 bases between the two germline ends. CDR3 length: 13 residues. CDR3 in DNA: TGTGCCAGCAGCCCCGGGGGGCGGGATACGCAGTATTTT. Translation: CASSPGGRDTQYF.

This clone was seen only a few times. The gene calls are TRBV7-2 and TRBJ1-5; maybe TRBD1 (5 bases). Germline CDR1 and CDR2: SGHTA and FQGNSA. Trimming removed 5 bases from V and 7 bases from J, with 15 bases in between. This CDR3 comprises 14 residues. In DNA form, the CDR3 reads TGTGCCAGCAGCCCTGACGGGGGTGGGCAGCCCCAGCATTTT. It yields the protein CASSPDGGGQPQHF.

The count of this clone is one. V and J are TRBV29-1 and TRBJ1-2; D remains unclear. There are 10 residues in the CDR3. V lost 3 bases and J lost 5, with 4 bases in between. CDR1 SQVTM and CDR2 ANQGSEA come from the germline V gene. For the CDR3, the DNA is TGCAGCGTTGAGCAGTATGGCTACACCTTC. Translating gives CSVEQYGYTF. The full variable domain, its missing parts supplied by reference TRBV29-1 and TRBJ1-2, is SAVISQKPSRDICQRGTSLTIQCQVDSQVTMMFWYRQQPGQSLTLIATANQGSEATYESGFVIDKFPISRPNLTFSTLTVSNMSPEDSSIYLCSVEQYGYTFGSGTRLTVV.